These T cell receptor beta chains were read from a single sample in a study of cytomegalovirus exposure and HLA in healthy donors. The protocol was immunoSEQ multiplex PCR, while the TCRdb copy is restricted to in-frame clones and leaves out a portion. The data contain more than 100,000 clones, 79% of them seen just once; the ten biggest clones take up about 1%. Sequences were obtained from PBMCs. Receptor source: a male donor in good health and CMV-seronegative. The CDR3 runs from the conserved cysteine through the conserved F or W. The D gene is left open where the match is weak. The size of a clone is reported for some rows only, either as once, few or many, or as a class for expanded clones.

j_call d_call clone_size v_call cdr3_nt cdr3_aa
TRBJ2-7 NA few TRBV14 TGTGCCAGCAGCCTTATACAGGGTAACTACGAGCAGTACTTC CASSLIQGNYEQYF
TRBJ1-3 NA NA TRBV27 TGTGCCAGCAGTTTAGATGACAGAATTGGAAACACCATATATTTT CASSLDDRIGNTIYF
TRBJ2-7 NA few TRBV6-1 TGTGCCAGCAGTGAAGGGGCGGGGGCCCCCTACGAGCAGTACTTC CASSEGAGAPYEQYF
TRBJ1-2 TRBD1 NA TRBV6-6 TGTGCCAGCAGTGACCCCGGGACAGACTATGGCTACACCTTC CASSDPGTDYGYTF
TRBJ1-5 NA NA TRBV7-2 TGTGCCAGCAGCTTAGGGCGGGGGCAGCCCCAGCATTTT CASSLGRGQPQHF
TRBJ1-2 TRBD1 once TRBV19 TGTGCCAGTCGGGGACAGGGGATCTATGGCTACACCTTC CASRGQGIYGYTF
TRBJ2-5 TRBD1 NA TRBV7-7 TGTGCTAGCAGCTTTGGACAGGGGGCGCGTGAGACCCAGTACTTC CASSFGQGARETQYF
TRBJ2-1 NA NA TRBV7-2 TGTGCCAGCAGCCTAGGTTGGGCAGCCTACAATGAGCAGTTCTTC CASSLGWAAYNEQFF
TRBJ2-3 NA NA TRBV19 TGTGCCAGTAGTATAGCATCGGGAGATACGCAGTATTTT CASSIASGDTQYF
TRBJ1-2 NA NA TRBV30 TGTGCCTGGAGTCCGGGGAACTATGGCTACACCTTC CAWSPGNYGYTF
TRBJ2-1 NA once TRBV20-1 TGCAGTGCTACTAACTACAATGAGCAGTTCTTC CSATNYNEQFF
TRBJ2-5 NA once TRBV5-1 TGCGCCAGCAGCTTGTCACAGCAAGAGACCCAGTACTTC CASSLSQQETQYF
TRBJ2-1 TRBD2 NA TRBV11-2 TGTGCCAGCAGCCAACAGAGTAGCGGGGTTGAGCAGTTCTTC CASSQQSSGVEQFF
TRBJ2-1 TRBD1 NA TRBV18 TGTGCCAGCTCACCACTCACGGGACAGGGCGATGAGCAGTTCTTC CASSPLTGQGDEQFF
TRBJ1-6 NA NA TRBV6-1 TGTGCCAGCAGGGGGGGGTTCGAGAATTCACCCCTCCACTTT CASRGGFENSPLHF
TRBJ2-3 TRBD2 NA TRBV5-1 TGCGCCAGCAAGACTAGCGGGGGGGCCCCAGATACGCAGTATTTT CASKTSGGAPDTQYF
TRBJ1-2 TRBD1 NA TRBV11-2 TGTGCCAGCAGCTTAGGAGGGACAGGTGGAGGCTACACCTTC CASSLGGTGGGYTF
TRBJ2-7 NA NA TRBV21-1 TGTGCCAGCAGCCGACAGGAGAGCTCCTACGAGCAGTACTTC CASSRQESSYEQYF
TRBJ1-5 NA NA TRBV5-8 TGTGCCAGCAGCTACCCAGGGTTCCGCAATCAGCCCCAGCATTTT CASSYPGFRNQPQHF
TRBJ2-6 TRBD1 few TRBV5-1 TGCGCCAGCAGCTGGGACAGCTCTGGGGCCAACGTCCTGACTTTC CASSWDSSGANVLTF
TRBJ2-7 TRBD1 NA TRBV4-1 TGCGCCAGCAGCCAAAGCAGGGGGCATTCCTACGAGCAGTACTTC CASSQSRGHSYEQYF
TRBJ1-1 TRBD1 NA TRBV27 TGTGCCAGCAGGGCCGGGACAGGGGGGACTGAAGCTTTCTTT CASRAGTGGTEAFF